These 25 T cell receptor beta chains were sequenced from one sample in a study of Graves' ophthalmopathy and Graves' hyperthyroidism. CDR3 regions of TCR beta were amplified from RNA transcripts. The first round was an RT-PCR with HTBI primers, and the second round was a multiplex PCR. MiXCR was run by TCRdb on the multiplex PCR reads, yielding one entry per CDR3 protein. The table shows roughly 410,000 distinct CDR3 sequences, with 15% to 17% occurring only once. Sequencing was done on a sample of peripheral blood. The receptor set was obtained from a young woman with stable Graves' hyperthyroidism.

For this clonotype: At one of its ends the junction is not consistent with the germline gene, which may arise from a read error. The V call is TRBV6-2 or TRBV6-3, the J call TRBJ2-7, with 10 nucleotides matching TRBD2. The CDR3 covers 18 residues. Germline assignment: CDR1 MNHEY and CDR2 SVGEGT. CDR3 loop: CASSYPTSTSGPSYGQYF. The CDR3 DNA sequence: TGTGCCAGCAGTTACCCTACCTCGACTAGCGGGCCCTCCTACGGGCAGTACTTC.

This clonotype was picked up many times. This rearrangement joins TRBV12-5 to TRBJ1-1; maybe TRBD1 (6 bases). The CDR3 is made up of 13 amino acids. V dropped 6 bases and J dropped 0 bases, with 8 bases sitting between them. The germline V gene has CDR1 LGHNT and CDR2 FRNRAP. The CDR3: CASGDSLNTEAFF. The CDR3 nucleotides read TGTGCTAGTGGGGACAGTTTGAACACTGAAGCTTTCTTT.

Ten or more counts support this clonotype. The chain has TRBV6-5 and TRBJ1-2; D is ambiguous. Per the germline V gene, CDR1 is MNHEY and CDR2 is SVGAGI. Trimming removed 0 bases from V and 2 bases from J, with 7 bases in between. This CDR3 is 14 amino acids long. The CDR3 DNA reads TGTGCCAGCAGTTACTCGCGACGGAACTATGGCTACACCTTC. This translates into CASSYSRRNYGYTF.

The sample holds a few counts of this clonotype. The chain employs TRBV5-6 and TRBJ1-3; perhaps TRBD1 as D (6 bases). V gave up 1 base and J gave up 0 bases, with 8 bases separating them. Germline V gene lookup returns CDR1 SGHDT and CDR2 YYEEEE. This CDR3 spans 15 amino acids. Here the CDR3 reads CASSLRTASGNTIYF. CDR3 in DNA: TGTGCCAGCAGCTTGAGGACAGCCTCTGGAAACACCATATATTTT.

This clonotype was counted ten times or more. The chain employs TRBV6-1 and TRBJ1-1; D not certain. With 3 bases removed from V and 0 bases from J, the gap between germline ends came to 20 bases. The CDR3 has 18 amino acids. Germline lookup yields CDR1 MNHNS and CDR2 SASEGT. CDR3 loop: CASSDRQLRWIMNTEAFF. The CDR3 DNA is TGTGCCAGCAGTGATAGGCAGTTAAGATGGATCATGAACACTGAAGCTTTCTTT.

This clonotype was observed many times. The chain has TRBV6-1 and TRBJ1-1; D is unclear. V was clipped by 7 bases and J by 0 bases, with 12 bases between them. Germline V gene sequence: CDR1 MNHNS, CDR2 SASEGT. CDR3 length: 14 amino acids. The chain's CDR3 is CASKDHGMNTEAFF. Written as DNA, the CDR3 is TGTGCCAGCAAAGACCACGGAATGAACACTGAAGCTTTCTTT.

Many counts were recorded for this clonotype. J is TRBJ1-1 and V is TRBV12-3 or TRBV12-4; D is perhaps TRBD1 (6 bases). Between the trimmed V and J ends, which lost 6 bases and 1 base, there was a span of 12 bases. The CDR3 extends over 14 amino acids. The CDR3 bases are TGTGCCAGCAGGAGAAAACAGGGGAACACTGAAGCTTTCTTT. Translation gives CASRRKQGNTEAFF.

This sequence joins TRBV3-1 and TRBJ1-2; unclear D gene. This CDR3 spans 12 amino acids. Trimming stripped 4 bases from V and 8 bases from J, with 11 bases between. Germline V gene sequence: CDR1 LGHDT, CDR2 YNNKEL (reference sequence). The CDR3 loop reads CASSRDHGGYTF. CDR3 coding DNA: TGTGCCAGCAGCCGGGATCACGGAGGCTACACCTTC.

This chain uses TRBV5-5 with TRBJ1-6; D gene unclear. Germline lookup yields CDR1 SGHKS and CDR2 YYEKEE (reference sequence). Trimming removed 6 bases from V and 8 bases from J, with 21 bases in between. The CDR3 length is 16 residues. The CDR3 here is CASTLGPPGGDSPLHF. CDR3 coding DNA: TGTGCCAGCACCCTGGGCCCCCCGGGAGGAGATTCACCCCTCCACTTT.

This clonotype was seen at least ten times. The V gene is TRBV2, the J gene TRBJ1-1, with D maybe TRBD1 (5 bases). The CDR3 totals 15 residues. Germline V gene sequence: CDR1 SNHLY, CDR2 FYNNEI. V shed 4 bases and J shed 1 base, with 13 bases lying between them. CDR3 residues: CASSAPWGRNTEAFF. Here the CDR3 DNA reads TGTGCCAGCAGTGCACCTTGGGGGAGGAACACTGAAGCTTTCTTT. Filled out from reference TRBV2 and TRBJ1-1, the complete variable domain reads EPEVTQTPSHQVTQMGQEVILRCVPISNHLYFYWYRQILGQKVEFLVSFYNNEISEKSEIFDDQFSVERPDGSNFTLKIRSTKLEDSAMYFCASSAPWGRNTEAFFGQGTRLTVV.

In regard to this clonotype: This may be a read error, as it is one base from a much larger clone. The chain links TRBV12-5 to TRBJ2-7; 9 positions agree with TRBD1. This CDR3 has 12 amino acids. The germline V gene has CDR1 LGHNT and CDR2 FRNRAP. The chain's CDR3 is CASGGWTGDTGF. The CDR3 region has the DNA TGTGCTAGTGGTGGCTGGACAGGGGATACCGGCTTC.

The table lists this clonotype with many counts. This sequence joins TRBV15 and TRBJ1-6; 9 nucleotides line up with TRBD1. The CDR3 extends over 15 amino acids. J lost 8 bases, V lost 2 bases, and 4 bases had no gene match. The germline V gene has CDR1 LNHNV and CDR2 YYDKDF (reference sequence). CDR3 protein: CATSRYRQGDSPLHF. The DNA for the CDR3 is TGTGCCACCAGCAGATACAGACAGGGGGATTCACCCCTCCACTTT.

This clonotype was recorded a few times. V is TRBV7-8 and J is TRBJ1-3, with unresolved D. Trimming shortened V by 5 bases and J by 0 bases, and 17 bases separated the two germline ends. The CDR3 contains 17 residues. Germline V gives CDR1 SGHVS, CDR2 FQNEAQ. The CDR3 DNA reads TGTGCCAGCAGCCCTCCTCGTACACCAAACTCTGGAAACACCATATATTTT. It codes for CASSPPRTPNSGNTIYF.

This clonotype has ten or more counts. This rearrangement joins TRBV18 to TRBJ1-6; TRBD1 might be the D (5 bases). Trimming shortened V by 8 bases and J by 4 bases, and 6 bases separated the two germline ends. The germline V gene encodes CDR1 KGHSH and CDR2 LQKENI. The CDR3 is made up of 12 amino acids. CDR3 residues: CASRGYNSPLHF. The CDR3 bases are TGTGCCAGCCGGGGGTATAATTCACCCCTCCACTTT.

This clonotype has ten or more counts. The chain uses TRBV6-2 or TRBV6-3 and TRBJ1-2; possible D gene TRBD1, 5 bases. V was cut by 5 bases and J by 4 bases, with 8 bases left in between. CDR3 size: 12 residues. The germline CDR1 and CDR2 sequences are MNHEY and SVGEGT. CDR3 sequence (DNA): TGTGCCAGCAGTCGGGGGACCTATGGCTACACCTTC. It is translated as CASSRGTYGYTF.

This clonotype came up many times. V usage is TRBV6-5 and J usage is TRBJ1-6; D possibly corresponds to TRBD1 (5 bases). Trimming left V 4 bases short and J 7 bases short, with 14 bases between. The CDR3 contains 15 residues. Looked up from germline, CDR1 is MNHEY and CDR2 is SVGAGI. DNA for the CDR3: TGTGCCAGCAGTTTGGAAAAGGGGAAAAATTCACCCCTCCACTTT. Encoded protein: CASSLEKGKNSPLHF.

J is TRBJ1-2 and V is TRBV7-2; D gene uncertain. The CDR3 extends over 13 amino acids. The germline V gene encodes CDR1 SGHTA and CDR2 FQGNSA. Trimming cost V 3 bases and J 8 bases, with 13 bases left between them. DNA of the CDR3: TGTGCCAGCAGCTTCGATAATTCTGGGGGCTACACCTTC. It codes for CASSFDNSGGYTF.

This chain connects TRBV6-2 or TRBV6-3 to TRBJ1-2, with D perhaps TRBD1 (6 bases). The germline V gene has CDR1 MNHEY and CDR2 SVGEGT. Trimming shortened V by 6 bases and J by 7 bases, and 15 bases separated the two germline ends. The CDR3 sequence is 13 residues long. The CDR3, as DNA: TGTGCCAGCAGACAAAGCCAGGGGTCTGGCTACACCTTC. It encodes CASRQSQGSGYTF.

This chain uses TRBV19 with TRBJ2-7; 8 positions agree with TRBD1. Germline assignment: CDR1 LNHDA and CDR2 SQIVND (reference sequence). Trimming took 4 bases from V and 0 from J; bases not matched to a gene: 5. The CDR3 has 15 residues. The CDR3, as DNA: TGTGCCAGTAGTACACAGGGGGACCCCTCCTACGAGCAGTACTTC. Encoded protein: CASSTQGDPSYEQYF.

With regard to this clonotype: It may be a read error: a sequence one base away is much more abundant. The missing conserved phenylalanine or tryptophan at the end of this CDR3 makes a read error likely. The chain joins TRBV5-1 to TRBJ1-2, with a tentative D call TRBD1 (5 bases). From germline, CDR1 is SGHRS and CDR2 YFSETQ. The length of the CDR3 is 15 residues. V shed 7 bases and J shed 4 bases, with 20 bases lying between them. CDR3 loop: CASGTDSTTTYGYTY. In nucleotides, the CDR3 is TGCGCCAGCGGGACCGACAGCACCACCACCTATGGCTACACCTAC.

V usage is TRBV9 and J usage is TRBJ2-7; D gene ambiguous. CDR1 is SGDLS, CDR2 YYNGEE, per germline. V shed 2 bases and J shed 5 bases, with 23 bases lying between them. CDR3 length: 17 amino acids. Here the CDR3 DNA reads TGTGCCAGCAGCGTGGACCACGACCCCCGGATTGAAAACGAGCAGTACTTC. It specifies CASSVDHDPRIENEQYF.

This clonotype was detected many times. CDR3 nucleotides: TGTGCCAGCAGCCAATCCCAGTGGATGAAAAACGAGCAGTACTTC. Translated, it gives CASSQSQWMKNEQYF. This chain joins TRBV3-1 and TRBJ2-7; D uncertain. Germline CDR1 and CDR2: LGHDT and YNNKEL (reference sequence). The CDR3 loop spans 15 amino acids. The ends were cut back, 2 bases at V and 5 bases at J, with 16 bases in the middle.

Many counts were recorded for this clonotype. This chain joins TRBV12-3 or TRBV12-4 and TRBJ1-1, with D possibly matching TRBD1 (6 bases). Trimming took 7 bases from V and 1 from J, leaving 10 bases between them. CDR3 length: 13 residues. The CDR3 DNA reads TGTGCCAGCATTCTAGGGGGGAACACTGAAGCTTTCTTT. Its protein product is CASILGGNTEAFF.

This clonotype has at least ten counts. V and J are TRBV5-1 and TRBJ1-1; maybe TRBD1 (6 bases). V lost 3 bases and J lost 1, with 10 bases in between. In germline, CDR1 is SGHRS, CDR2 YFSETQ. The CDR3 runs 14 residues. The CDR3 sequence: CASSSRGQNTEAFF. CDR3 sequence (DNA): TGCGCCAGCAGCTCGAGGGGACAGAACACTGAAGCTTTCTTT.

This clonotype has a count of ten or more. Written as DNA, the CDR3 is TGTGCTAGTGGTTTGGGACCTTACGAGCAGTACTTC. Translation gives CASGLGPYEQYF. The gene calls are TRBV12-5 and TRBJ2-7; D not resolved. Germline values: CDR1 LGHNT, CDR2 FRNRAP. Trimming cost V 1 base and J 4 bases, with 5 bases left between them. The CDR3 runs to 12 residues.